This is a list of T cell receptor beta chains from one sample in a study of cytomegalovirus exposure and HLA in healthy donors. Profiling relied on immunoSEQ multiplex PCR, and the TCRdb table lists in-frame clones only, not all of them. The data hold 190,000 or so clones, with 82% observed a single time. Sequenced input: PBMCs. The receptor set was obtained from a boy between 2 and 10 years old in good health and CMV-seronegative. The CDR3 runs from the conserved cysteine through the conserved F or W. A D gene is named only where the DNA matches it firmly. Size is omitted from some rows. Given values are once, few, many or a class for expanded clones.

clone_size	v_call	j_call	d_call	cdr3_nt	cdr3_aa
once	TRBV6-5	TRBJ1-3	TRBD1	TGTGCCAGCAGCACAGGGGTAGGGAACACCATATATTTT	CASSTGVGNTIYF
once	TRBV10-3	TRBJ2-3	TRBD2	TGTGCCATCAGTGGCCCTAGGACTAGCGGGGGGTTCACAGATACGCAGTATTTT	CAISGPRTSGGFTDTQYF
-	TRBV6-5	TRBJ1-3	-	TGTGCCAGCACCCAGAGTTCGGGGAACACCATATATTTT	CASTQSSGNTIYF
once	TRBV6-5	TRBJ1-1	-	TGTGCCAGCAGTTACCCGGGAGGAGCTTTCTTT	CASSYPGGAFF
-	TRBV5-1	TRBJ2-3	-	TGCGCCAGCAGCTTGGGTCGGACTAGCACAGATACGCAGTATTTT	CASSLGRTSTDTQYF
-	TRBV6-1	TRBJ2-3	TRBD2	TGTGCCAGCACGCTAGCGGGGAGCACAGATACGCAGTATTTT	CASTLAGSTDTQYF
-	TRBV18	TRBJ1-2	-	TGTGCCAGCTCACCAACGGTGAGGGTTAGCTACACCTTC	CASSPTVRVSYTF
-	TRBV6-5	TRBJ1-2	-	TGTGCCAGCAGTCGCACAGGAGACTATGGCTACACCTTC	CASSRTGDYGYTF
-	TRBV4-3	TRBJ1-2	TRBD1	TGCGCCAGCAGCCAAGCGACAGGGGCCTATGGCTACACCTTC	CASSQATGAYGYTF
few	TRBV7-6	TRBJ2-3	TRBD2	TGTGCCAGCAGCTTGAAAAGCGGGGGGATCACAGATACGCAGTATTTT	CASSLKSGGITDTQYF
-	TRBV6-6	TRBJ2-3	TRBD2	TGTGCCAGCAGTTACATGCAGCGGGGAATCACAGATACGCAGTATTTT	CASSYMQRGITDTQYF
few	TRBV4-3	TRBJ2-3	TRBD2	TGCGCCAGCAGCCCTGGACTAGCGTGGGATACGCAGTATTTT	CASSPGLAWDTQYF
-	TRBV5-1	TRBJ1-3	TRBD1	TGCGCCAGCAGCACCTATGCGGGACAGGGCACTGGAAACACCATATATTTT	CASSTYAGQGTGNTIYF
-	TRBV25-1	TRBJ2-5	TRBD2	TGTGCCAGCAGTGATGGTCTAGCGGGGCGGTGGGGCCAGTACTTC	CASSDGLAGRWGQYF
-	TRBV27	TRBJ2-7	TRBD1	TGTGCCAGCAGCGTCGGGACAGGCCCTTACGAGCAGTACTTC	CASSVGTGPYEQYF
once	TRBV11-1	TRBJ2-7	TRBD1	TGTGCCAGCAGCTTAGTACAGGGGGCAAACTACGAGCAGTACTTC	CASSLVQGANYEQYF
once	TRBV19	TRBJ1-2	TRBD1	TGTGCCAGTAGTATAGGCCGGGACAGGCCTTTCTATGGCTACACCTTC	CASSIGRDRPFYGYTF
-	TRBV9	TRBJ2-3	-	TGTGCCAGCAGCGCCTCCGCGGCAGATACGCAGTATTTT	CASSASAADTQYF
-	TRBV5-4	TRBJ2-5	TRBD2	TGTGCCAGCAGCTTCGGACTAGCGGGGGCCAAAGAGACCCAGTACTTC	CASSFGLAGAKETQYF
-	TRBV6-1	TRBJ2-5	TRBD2	TGTGCCAGCAGTGTTGGACTAGCGGGGGGGCCAGAGACCCAGTACTTC	CASSVGLAGGPETQYF
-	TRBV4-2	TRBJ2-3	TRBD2	TGTGCCAGCAGCCAACCTAGCGGGGGTACAGATACGCAGTATTTT	CASSQPSGGTDTQYF
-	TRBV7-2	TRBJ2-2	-	TGTGCCAGCAGCCGTCGGTCGGGGGAAGGCGGGGAGCTGTTTTTT	CASSRRSGEGGELFF
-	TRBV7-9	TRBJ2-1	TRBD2	TGTGCCAGCAGCTTTAGCGGGAATGAGCAGTTCTTC	CASSFSGNEQFF
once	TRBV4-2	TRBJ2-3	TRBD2	TGTGCCAGCAGCCAAGATTACCAGCGGGGGTTCCCAGATACGCAGTATTTT	CASSQDYQRGFPDTQYF
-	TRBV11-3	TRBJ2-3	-	TGTGCCAGCAGCTTAGTCTCCGGGAGTACGCAGTATTTT	CASSLVSGSTQYF
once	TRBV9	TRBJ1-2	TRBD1	TGTGCCAGCAGCGTAGGACAGGGACTCAATTCTAACTATGGCTACACCTTC	CASSVGQGLNSNYGYTF
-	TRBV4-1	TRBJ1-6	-	TGCGCCAGCAGCCAGGGGAGCTCCTATAATTCACCCCTCCACTTT	CASSQGSSYNSPLHF
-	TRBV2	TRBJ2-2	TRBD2	TGTGCCAGCAGCGCCAGGACTAGCACCGGGGAGCTGTTTTTT	CASSARTSTGELFF
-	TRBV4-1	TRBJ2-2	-	TGCGCCAGCAGCCAAGCGGCGAACACCGGGGAGCTGTTTTTT	CASSQAANTGELFF